These T cell receptor beta chains were read from a single sample in a study of read filtering for tumor transcriptome and immune sequencing. MiXCR, run by TCRdb on the reads, gives a single entry per CDR3 protein. The sample contains over 35,000 distinct CDR3 sequences, about an eighth of which appear only once. Sequencing was performed on a population of CD138-negative cells sorted from bone marrow. These receptors came from a donor aged 40 or over with multiple myeloma. Both conserved end residues are part of each CDR3. Fields, in order: clone size, V gene, J gene, D gene, CDR3 protein, CDR3 DNA. The D gene is left open where the match is weak. Part of the rows lack a size; the others show once, few, many or a class for expanded clones.

size: many
V: TRBV5-1
J: TRBJ2-6
D: TRBD1
CDR3: CASSSGDSLSGANVLTF
DNA: TGCGCCAGCAGCTCCGGGGACAGCCTCTCTGGGGCCAACGTCCTGACTTTC

size: few
V: TRBV23-1
J: TRBJ2-2
D: TRBD2
CDR3: CASSSPSGTSTGELFF
DNA: TGCGCCAGCAGTTCTCCTAGCGGGACGAGCACCGGGGAGCTGTTTTTT

size: many
V: TRBV29-1
J: TRBJ1-1
D: NA
CDR3: CSVELAGSTEAFF
DNA: TGCAGCGTTGAATTGGCAGGGAGTACTGAAGCTTTCTTT

size: many
V: TRBV3-1
J: TRBJ2-1
D: NA
CDR3: CASSLTGRTNRNEQFF
DNA: TGTGCCAGCAGCCTGACAGGTAGAACGAACCGCAATGAGCAGTTCTTC

size: few
V: TRBV4-1
J: TRBJ2-5
D: NA
CDR3: CASSQRQFGAQETQYF
DNA: TGCGCCAGCAGCCAGCGGCAGTTCGGGGCACAAGAGACCCAGTACTTC

size: many
V: TRBV12-3/TRBV12-4
J: TRBJ2-3
D: TRBD2
CDR3: CASSSYGRSTDTQYF
DNA: TGTGCCAGCAGTTCCTACGGGAGGAGCACAGATACGCAGTATTTT

size: NA
V: TRBV5-4
J: TRBJ1-1
D: NA
CDR3: CASSLQTGIDAFF
DNA: TGTGCCAGCAGCTTACAGACGGGCATAGACGCTTTCTTT

size: NA
V: TRBV18
J: TRBJ2-3
D: TRBD2
CDR3: CASSPRSLAGGTDTQYF
DNA: TGTGCCAGCTCACCAAGGTCCCTAGCGGGAGGCACAGATACGCAGTATTTT

size: NA
V: TRBV24-1
J: TRBJ1-1
D: TRBD1
CDR3: CATSRDSGNEAFF
DNA: TGTGCCACCAGCCGGGACAGCGGTAATGAAGCTTTCTTT

size: many
V: TRBV5-5
J: TRBJ1-2
D: NA
CDR3: CASSLRTGSGGAGYTF
DNA: TGTGCCAGCAGCTTGCGGACCGGCTCCGGAGGAGCTGGCTACACCTTC

size: many
V: TRBV12-3/TRBV12-4
J: TRBJ2-7
D: TRBD1
CDR3: CASSAGDRAYEQYF
DNA: TGTGCCAGCAGTGCAGGGGACAGGGCCTACGAGCAGTACTTC

size: many
V: TRBV6-1
J: TRBJ2-1
D: TRBD1
CDR3: CASSYSGTDNEQFF
DNA: TGTGCCAGCAGTTACTCGGGGACAGACAATGAGCAGTTCTTC

size: many
V: TRBV30
J: TRBJ2-1
D: TRBD2
CDR3: CAWSGIGGRSEQFF
DNA: TGTGCCTGGAGTGGTATTGGCGGGAGAAGTGAGCAGTTCTTC

size: many
V: TRBV5-5
J: TRBJ1-5
D: NA
CDR3: CASSSDGRISNQPQHF
DNA: TGTGCCAGCAGCTCGGACGGGAGAATAAGCAATCAGCCCCAGCATTTT

size: many
V: TRBV5-1
J: TRBJ2-7
D: TRBD2
CDR3: CASRTGLAGLGYEQYF
DNA: TGCGCCAGCAGAACGGGACTAGCGGGACTCGGCTACGAGCAGTACTTC

size: medium-sized
V: TRBV7-9
J: TRBJ2-1
D: TRBD2
CDR3: CASSLNSGRLYEQFF
DNA: TGTGCCAGCAGCCTTAATAGCGGGAGGTTATATGAGCAGTTCTTC

size: many
V: TRBV7-9
J: TRBJ1-1
D: NA
CDR3: CASSLSWPVTEAFF
DNA: TGTGCCAGCAGCTTATCCTGGCCGGTGACTGAAGCTTTCTTT

size: few
V: TRBV7-2
J: TRBJ2-3
D: NA
CDR3: CASSLLGLTDTQYF
DNA: TGTGCCAGCAGCCTCCTTGGACTAACAGATACGCAGTATTTT

size: many
V: TRBV7-3
J: TRBJ2-3
D: NA
CDR3: CASSLKSGSTDTQYF
DNA: TGTGCCAGCAGCTTAAAAAGCGGTAGCACAGATACGCAGTATTTT

size: many
V: TRBV11-2
J: TRBJ2-7
D: TRBD2
CDR3: CASSPTGLAGKGSYEQYF
DNA: TGTGCCAGCAGCCCCACCGGTCTAGCGGGTAAGGGCTCCTACGAGCAGTACTTC

size: many
V: TRBV6-2/TRBV6-3
J: TRBJ2-6
D: NA
CDR3: CASSYSRAGANVLTF
DNA: TGTGCCAGCAGTTACTCGAGGGCCGGGGCCAACGTCCTGACTTTC

size: many
V: TRBV29-1
J: TRBJ1-3
D: TRBD1
CDR3: CSTGGGGNTIYF
DNA: TGCAGCACAGGGGGCGGTGGAAACACCATATATTTT

size: NA
V: TRBV7-9
J: TRBJ2-1
D: TRBD2
CDR3: CASSPSGIRYNEQFF
DNA: TGTGCCAGCAGTCCTAGCGGGATTCGGTACAATGAGCAGTTCTTC

size: many
V: TRBV5-4
J: TRBJ2-3
D: NA
CDR3: CATQLGQDTQYF
DNA: TGTGCCACCCAGCTTGGACAAGATACGCAGTATTTT

size: NA
V: TRBV7-8
J: TRBJ2-3
D: TRBD2
CDR3: CASNPGLAGGESTDTQYF
DNA: TGTGCCAGCAACCCTGGACTAGCGGGAGGAGAAAGCACAGATACGCAGTATTTT

size: many
V: TRBV7-3
J: TRBJ2-2
D: NA
CDR3: CASSLNFGELFF
DNA: TGTGCCAGCAGCTTAAATTTCGGGGAGCTGTTTTTT

size: many
V: TRBV11-2
J: TRBJ2-1
D: TRBD2
CDR3: CASSEGLAVYNEQFF
DNA: TGTGCCAGCAGTGAGGGACTAGCGGTCTACAATGAGCAGTTCTTC

size: many
V: TRBV24-1
J: TRBJ2-5
D: NA
CDR3: CATSDGSDQTQYF
DNA: TGTGCCACCAGTGATGGCAGCGACCAGACCCAGTACTTC

size: many
V: TRBV5-1
J: TRBJ2-7
D: TRBD2
CDR3: CASSLDGLADYEQYF
DNA: TGCGCCAGCAGCTTGGATGGACTAGCGGACTACGAGCAGTACTTC

size: many
V: TRBV20-1
J: TRBJ2-1
D: NA
CDR3: CSARDPELAYNEQFF
DNA: TGCAGTGCTAGAGATCCTGAACTAGCCTACAATGAGCAGTTCTTC

size: many
V: TRBV9
J: TRBJ2-3
D: TRBD2
CDR3: CASSVGLAGRADTQYF
DNA: TGTGCCAGCAGCGTAGGGCTAGCGGGACGGGCAGATACGCAGTATTTT

size: many
V: TRBV20-1
J: TRBJ2-3
D: NA
CDR3: CSASGESRGSDTQYF
DNA: TGCAGTGCTAGTGGGGAATCACGGGGGTCAGATACGCAGTATTTT

size: NA
V: TRBV7-6
J: TRBJ2-3
D: NA
CDR3: CASSLVMRGDTQYF
DNA: TGTGCCAGCAGCTTAGTAATGCGAGGGGATACGCAGTATTTT

size: medium-sized
V: TRBV12-3/TRBV12-4
J: TRBJ2-1
D: TRBD2
CDR3: CASSPDSGSSYNEQFF
DNA: TGTGCCAGCAGTCCAGATAGCGGGAGTTCCTACAATGAGCAGTTCTTC

size: many
V: TRBV5-1
J: TRBJ2-1
D: NA
CDR3: CASSLRGLKNEQFF
DNA: TGCGCCAGCAGCCTAAGGGGATTAAAGAATGAGCAGTTCTTC

size: few
V: TRBV20-1
J: TRBJ2-7
D: NA
CDR3: CSVPRDGKASEQYF
DNA: TGCAGTGTCCCCCGGGACGGGAAGGCAAGCGAGCAGTACTTC

size: many
V: TRBV29-1
J: TRBJ1-1
D: NA
CDR3: CSVGVGGGTEAFF
DNA: TGCAGCGTTGGAGTCGGGGGGGGCACTGAAGCTTTCTTT

size: many
V: TRBV2
J: TRBJ2-7
D: NA
CDR3: CASSPRPGYEQYF
DNA: TGTGCCAGCAGTCCACGTCCCGGGTACGAGCAGTACTTC

size: many
V: TRBV29-1
J: TRBJ2-7
D: TRBD2
CDR3: CSVDRPGASGYEQYF
DNA: TGCAGCGTTGACCGACCTGGCGCTAGCGGCTACGAGCAGTACTTC

size: many
V: TRBV29-1
J: TRBJ2-1
D: TRBD2
CDR3: CSVRPSGSSYNEQFF
DNA: TGCAGCGTTCGTCCTAGCGGGAGCTCCTACAATGAGCAGTTCTTC

size: many
V: TRBV29-1
J: TRBJ2-7
D: NA
CDR3: CSVRHSYEQYF
DNA: TGCAGCGTCCGCCACTCCTACGAGCAGTACTTC

size: many
V: TRBV28
J: TRBJ1-4
D: NA
CDR3: CASIGQGIHEKLFF
DNA: TGTGCCAGCATCGGCCAAGGGATTCATGAAAAACTGTTTTTT

size: many
V: TRBV2
J: TRBJ2-1
D: TRBD1
CDR3: CASSGDREINNEQFF
DNA: TGTGCCAGCAGTGGGGACAGGGAAATAAACAATGAGCAGTTCTTC

size: many
V: TRBV7-2
J: TRBJ1-5
D: NA
CDR3: CASSLNDNQPQHF
DNA: TGTGCCAGCAGCTTAAACGATAATCAGCCCCAGCATTTT

size: NA
V: TRBV7-3
J: TRBJ2-1
D: NA
CDR3: CASSLTRNNVWEQFF
DNA: TGTGCCAGCAGCCTGACACGTAATAACGTATGGGAGCAGTTCTTC

size: many
V: TRBV2
J: TRBJ2-7
D: TRBD2
CDR3: CASSTSGGSSYEQYF
DNA: TGTGCCAGCAGTACTAGCGGGGGTAGCTCCTACGAGCAGTACTTC

size: many
V: TRBV7-9
J: TRBJ2-2
D: NA
CDR3: CASSPSGTANTGELFF
DNA: TGTGCCAGCAGCCCCTCGGGGACGGCGAACACCGGGGAGCTGTTTTTT

size: many
V: TRBV18
J: TRBJ2-5
D: NA
CDR3: CASSPELGTRGYQETQYF
DNA: TGTGCCAGCTCACCCGAACTCGGGACTCGGGGGTACCAAGAGACCCAGTACTTC

size: many
V: TRBV2
J: TRBJ2-7
D: TRBD2
CDR3: CASTQLAGVSYEQYF
DNA: TGTGCCAGCACCCAACTAGCGGGAGTTTCCTACGAGCAGTACTTC

size: many
V: TRBV20-1
J: TRBJ2-2
D: TRBD2
CDR3: CSASRTSGSAGELFF
DNA: TGCAGTGCTAGTCGGACTAGCGGGAGCGCCGGGGAGCTGTTTTTT

size: few
V: TRBV5-1
J: TRBJ2-7
D: NA
CDR3: CASQEGPKQYF
DNA: TGCGCCAGCCAAGAGGGGCCCAAGCAGTACTTC

size: many
V: TRBV29-1
J: TRBJ1-2
D: TRBD1
CDR3: CSGDRDYGYTF
DNA: TGCAGCGGTGACAGGGACTATGGCTACACCTTC

size: many
V: TRBV10-3
J: TRBJ2-1
D: NA
CDR3: CATARGNEQFF
DNA: TGTGCCACGGCCAGGGGAAATGAGCAGTTCTTC